What follows are 13 T cell receptor beta chains derived from one specimen sequenced in a study of blood T cell repertoires in COVID-19. TCRdb's table, derived via immunoSEQ multiplex PCR, lists solely in-frame clones and lacks some. In the table there are under 300,000 clones, 70% to 90% of which are singletons. What was sequenced was peripheral blood. These receptors came from a woman aged 55-70 years with active or convalescent COVID-19.

This sequence joins TRBV11-2 and TRBJ2-2; D unresolved. V shed 6 bases and J shed 7 bases, with 12 bases lying between them. This CDR3 comprises 13 residues. The germline gives CDR1 SGHAT, CDR2 FQNNGV. Here the CDR3 reads CASRVAAIGELFF. In nucleotides, the CDR3 is TGTGCCAGCAGAGTGGCGGCCATCGGGGAGCTGTTTTTT.

V usage is TRBV2 and J usage is TRBJ1-5; 8 nucleotides match TRBD1. J was trimmed by 7 bases and V by 9 bases; bases with no gene match: 11. In germline, CDR1 is SNHLY, CDR2 FYNNEI. This CDR3 is 14 amino acids long. CDR3 protein: CASGRGTGRQPQHF. The CDR3 DNA sequence: TGTGCCAGTGGCCGTGGGACAGGAAGGCAGCCCCAGCATTTT.

This chain uses TRBV4-1 with TRBJ1-5, with a possible D match to TRBD1 (5 bases). The germline V gene has CDR1 MGHRA and CDR2 YSYEKL. The V and J ends lost 1 base and 6 bases respectively, with 10 bases between them. This CDR3 comprises 14 residues. CDR3 loop: CASSQVKGIQPQHF. CDR3 coding DNA: TGCGCCAGCAGCCAAGTTAAGGGGATTCAGCCCCAGCATTTT.

DNA for the CDR3: TGTGCCAGCAGCTTCCTCTCACTAGCGGTATACAATGAGCAGTTCTTC. As protein: CASSFLSLAVYNEQFF. This rearrangement joins TRBV5-6 to TRBJ2-1; 8 nucleotides line up with TRBD2. Germline V gives CDR1 SGHDT, CDR2 YYEEEE. The V and J ends lost 2 bases and 4 bases, in that order; junction bases with no gene match: 8. The CDR3 consists of 16 residues.

The J gene is TRBJ2-1, the V gene TRBV5-1, with D possibly matching TRBD1 (7 bases). Per the germline V gene, CDR1 is SGHRS and CDR2 is YFSETQ. Trimming cost V 2 bases and J 7 bases, with 13 bases left between them. The CDR3 is 14 residues long. The CDR3 spells CASSFDRAGNEQFF. CDR3 in DNA: TGCGCCAGCAGCTTCGACAGGGCGGGGAATGAGCAGTTCTTC.

This clone has a handful of counts. The chain employs TRBV2 and TRBJ1-4; no reliable D call. Germline lookup yields CDR1 SNHLY and CDR2 FYNNEI. Trimming removed 7 bases at V and 0 bases at J, with 6 bases between. The CDR3 totals 13 residues. The CDR3 bases are TGTGCCAGCATCTTAGCAACTAATGAAAAACTGTTTTTT. This codes for CASILATNEKLFF.

V gene TRBV27 combines with J gene TRBJ2-3; D possibly corresponds to TRBD2 (7 bases). The CDR3 consists of 15 residues. Germline V gene data show CDR1 as MNHEY and CDR2 as SMNVEV (reference sequence). Trimming cost V 5 bases and J 2 bases, with 14 bases left between them. CDR3 sequence reads: CASSPGGPITDTQYF. The CDR3 DNA sequence: TGTGCCAGCAGTCCCGGGGGGCCGATCACAGATACGCAGTATTTT.

Comments on this clone: Other nucleotide sequences in the sample specify the same CDR3. The chain couples TRBV7-9 to TRBJ1-1; D possibly corresponds to TRBD1 (6 bases). CDR3 length equals 13 residues. The germline gives CDR1 SEHNR, CDR2 FQNEAQ (reference sequence). Deletions cut 5 bases from V and 5 bases from J, with 12 bases between. CDR3 DNA: TGTGCCAGCAGCCCCGCGGGGGCTACTGAAGCTTTCTTT. It encodes CASSPAGATEAFF.

The chain uses TRBV11-1 and TRBJ2-7; no clear D gene. CDR1 and CDR2 from the germline V gene are SGHAT and FQDESV (reference sequence). V lost 4 bases and J lost 1, with 11 bases in between. The CDR3 is 14 residues long. The CDR3: CASSSLWRSYEQYF. The CDR3 DNA follows: TGTGCCAGCAGCTCATTGTGGAGATCCTACGAGCAGTACTTC.

The chain recombines TRBV7-8 with TRBJ1-1; D is undetermined. CDR3 size: 16 residues. V lost 0 bases and J lost 5, with 16 bases in between. Per germline, CDR1 SGHVS and CDR2 FQNEAQ. CDR3 in DNA: TGTGCCAGCAGCTTAGCCCCTTCGGCGGATCCAACTGAAGCTTTCTTT. It yields the protein CASSLAPSADPTEAFF.

In this sample, this clone turned up a few times. V gene TRBV11-2 combines with J gene TRBJ2-1; 15 nucleotides align to TRBD2. The CDR3 is 16 amino acids. V lost 10 bases to trimming and J lost 6 bases; unmatched junction nucleotides: 10. The germline CDR1 and CDR2 sequences are SGHAT and FQNNGV. CDR3 bases: TGTGCCACTTCCATGGGACTAGCGGGGGGTTTCAATGAGCAGTTCTTC. Translating it yields CATSMGLAGGFNEQFF.

The CDR3 protein is CASSGRGVGTDTQYF. Written as DNA, the CDR3 is TGTGCCAGCAGCGGGCGCGGGGTGGGCACAGATACGCAGTATTTT. The chain combines TRBV5-4 with TRBJ2-3, with D possibly TRBD2 on 6 matching bases. Per germline, CDR1 SGHNT and CDR2 YYREEE (reference sequence). The CDR3 is 15 residues long. Trimming took 4 bases from V and 1 from J, leaving 13 bases between them.

V gene TRBV5-1 combines with J gene TRBJ2-4; 7 bases fit TRBD1. The ends lost 4 bases at V and 5 bases at J; junction bases unmatched: 6. The germline gives CDR1 SGHRS, CDR2 YFSETQ. CDR3 length: 14 amino acids. The CDR3 coding sequence is TGCGCCAGCAGCGTATCCGGGACAGAAAACATTCAGTACTTC. Amino acids: CASSVSGTENIQYF.